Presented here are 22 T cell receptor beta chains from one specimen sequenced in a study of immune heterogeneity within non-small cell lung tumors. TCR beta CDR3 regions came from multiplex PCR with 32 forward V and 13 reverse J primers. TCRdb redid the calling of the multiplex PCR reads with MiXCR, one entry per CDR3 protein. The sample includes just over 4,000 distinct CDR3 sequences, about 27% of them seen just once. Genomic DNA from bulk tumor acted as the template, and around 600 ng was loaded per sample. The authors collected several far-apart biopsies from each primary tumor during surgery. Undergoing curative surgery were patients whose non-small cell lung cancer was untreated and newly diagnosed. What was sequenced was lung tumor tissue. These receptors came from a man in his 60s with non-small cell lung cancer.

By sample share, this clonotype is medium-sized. The DNA for the CDR3 is TGTGCCAGCAGCTTTGGGGGGATAGGCAGCTACGAGCAGTACTTC. The encoded protein is CASSFGGIGSYEQYF. V is TRBV7-2 and J is TRBJ2-7, with a possible D match to TRBD2 (6 bases). The CDR3 has 15 residues. In germline, CDR1 is SGHTA, CDR2 FQGNSA. The germline V and J ends were trimmed by 3 bases and 3 bases, with 15 bases remaining between them.

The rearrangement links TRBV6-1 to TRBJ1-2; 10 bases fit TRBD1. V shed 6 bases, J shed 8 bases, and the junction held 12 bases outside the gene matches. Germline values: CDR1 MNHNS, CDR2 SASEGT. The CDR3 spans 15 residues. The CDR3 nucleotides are TGTGCCAGCAGGGACCCCGGGACAGGGGTTCGCGGCTACACCTTC. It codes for CASRDPGTGVRGYTF.

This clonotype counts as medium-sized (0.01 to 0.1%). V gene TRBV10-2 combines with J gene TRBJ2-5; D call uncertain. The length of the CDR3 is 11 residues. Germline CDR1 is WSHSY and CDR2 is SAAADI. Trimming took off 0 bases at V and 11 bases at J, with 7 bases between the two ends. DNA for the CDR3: TGCGCCAGCAGTGAGTCGACACCTCAGTACTTC. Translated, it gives CASSESTPQYF.

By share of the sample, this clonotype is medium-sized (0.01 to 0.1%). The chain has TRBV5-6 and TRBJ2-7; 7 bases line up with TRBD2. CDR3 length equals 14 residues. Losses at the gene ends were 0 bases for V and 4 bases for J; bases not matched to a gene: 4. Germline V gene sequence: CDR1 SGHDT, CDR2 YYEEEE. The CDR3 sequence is CASSLGGLGYEQYF. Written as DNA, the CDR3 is TGTGCCAGCAGCTTGGGCGGACTAGGTTACGAGCAGTACTTC.

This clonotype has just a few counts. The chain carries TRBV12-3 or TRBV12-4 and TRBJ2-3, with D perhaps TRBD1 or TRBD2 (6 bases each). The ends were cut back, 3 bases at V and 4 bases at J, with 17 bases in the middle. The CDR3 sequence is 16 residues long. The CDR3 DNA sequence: TGTGCCAGCAGTTTCCCCGGGGGCCAGGGGCCAGATACGCAGTATTTT. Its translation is CASSFPGGQGPDTQYF.

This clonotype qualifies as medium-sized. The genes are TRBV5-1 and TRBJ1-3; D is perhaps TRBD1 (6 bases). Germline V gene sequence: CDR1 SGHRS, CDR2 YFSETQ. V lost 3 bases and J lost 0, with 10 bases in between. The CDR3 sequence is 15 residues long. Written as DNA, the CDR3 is TGCGCCAGCAGCTCCCAGGGGAACTCTGGAAACACCATATATTTT. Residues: CASSSQGNSGNTIYF.

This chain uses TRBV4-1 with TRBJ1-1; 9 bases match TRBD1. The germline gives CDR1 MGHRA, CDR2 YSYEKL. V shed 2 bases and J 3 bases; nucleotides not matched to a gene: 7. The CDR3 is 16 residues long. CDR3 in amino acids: CASSQLQGAKDTEAFF. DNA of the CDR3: TGCGCCAGCAGCCAATTACAGGGGGCAAAGGACACTGAAGCTTTCTTT.

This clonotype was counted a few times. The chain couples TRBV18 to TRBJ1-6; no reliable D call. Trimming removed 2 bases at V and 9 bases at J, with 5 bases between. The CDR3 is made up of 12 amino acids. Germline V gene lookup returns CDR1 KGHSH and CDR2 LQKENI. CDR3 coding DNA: TGTGCCAGCTCACCAGGGTCTTCACCCCTCCACTTT. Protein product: CASSPGSSPLHF.

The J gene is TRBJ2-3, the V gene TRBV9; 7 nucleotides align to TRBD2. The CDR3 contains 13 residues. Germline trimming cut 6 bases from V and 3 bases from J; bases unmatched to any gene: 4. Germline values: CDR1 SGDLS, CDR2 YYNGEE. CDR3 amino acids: CASTTGGTDTQYF. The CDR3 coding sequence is TGTGCCAGCACCACCGGGGGGACAGATACGCAGTATTTT.

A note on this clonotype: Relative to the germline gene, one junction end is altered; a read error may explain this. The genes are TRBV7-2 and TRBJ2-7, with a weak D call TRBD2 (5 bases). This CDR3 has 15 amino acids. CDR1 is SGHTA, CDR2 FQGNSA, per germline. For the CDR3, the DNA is TGTGCCAGCAGCTTAGCTGCCCGGGAATCCTACGAGCAGTGCTTC. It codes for CASSLAARESYEQCF.

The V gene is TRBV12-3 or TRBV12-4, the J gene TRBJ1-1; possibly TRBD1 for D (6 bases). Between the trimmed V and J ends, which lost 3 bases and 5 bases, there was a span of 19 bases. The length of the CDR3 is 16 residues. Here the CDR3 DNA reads TGTGCCAGCAGTTTTACCCTAACAGGGCGGGGGACTGAAGCTTTCTTT. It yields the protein CASSFTLTGRGTEAFF.

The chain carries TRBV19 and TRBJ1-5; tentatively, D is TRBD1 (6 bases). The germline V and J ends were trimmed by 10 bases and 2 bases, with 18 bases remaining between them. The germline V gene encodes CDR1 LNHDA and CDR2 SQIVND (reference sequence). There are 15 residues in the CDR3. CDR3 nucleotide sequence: TGTGCCAATAGAGTGACAGGCTGGGGCAATCAGCCCCAGCATTTT. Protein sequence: CANRVTGWGNQPQHF.

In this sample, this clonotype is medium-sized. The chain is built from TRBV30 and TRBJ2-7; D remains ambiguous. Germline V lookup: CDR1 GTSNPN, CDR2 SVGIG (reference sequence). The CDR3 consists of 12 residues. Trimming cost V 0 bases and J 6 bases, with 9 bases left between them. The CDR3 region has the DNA TGTGCCTGGAGTGTACAGAGGACCGAGCAGTACTTC. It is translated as CAWSVQRTEQYF.

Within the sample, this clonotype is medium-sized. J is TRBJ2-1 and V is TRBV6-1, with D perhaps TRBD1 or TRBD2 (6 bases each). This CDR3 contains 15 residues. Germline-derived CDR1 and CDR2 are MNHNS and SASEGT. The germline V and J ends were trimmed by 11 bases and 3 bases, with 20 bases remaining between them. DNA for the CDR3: TGTGCCGGGGGCTCGGGGGTACAAGGCTACAATGAGCAGTTCTTC. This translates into CAGGSGVQGYNEQFF.

The CDR3 DNA sequence: TGTGCCAGCAGCCTACGGACTAGCGGGGTCTCCTACGAGCAGTACTTC. Translating gives CASSLRTSGVSYEQYF. The chain couples TRBV3-1 to TRBJ2-7; 12 bases match TRBD2. From germline, CDR1 is LGHDT and CDR2 YNNKEL (reference sequence). The CDR3 covers 16 residues. Trimming removed 4 bases from V and 0 bases from J; junction bases left unmatched: 4.

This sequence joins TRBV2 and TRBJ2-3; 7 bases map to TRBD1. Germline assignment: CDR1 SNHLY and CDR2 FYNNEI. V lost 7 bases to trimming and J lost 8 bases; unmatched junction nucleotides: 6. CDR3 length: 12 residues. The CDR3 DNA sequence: TGTGCCAGCACTACAGGGGTTGTTACGCAGTATTTT. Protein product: CASTTGVVTQYF.

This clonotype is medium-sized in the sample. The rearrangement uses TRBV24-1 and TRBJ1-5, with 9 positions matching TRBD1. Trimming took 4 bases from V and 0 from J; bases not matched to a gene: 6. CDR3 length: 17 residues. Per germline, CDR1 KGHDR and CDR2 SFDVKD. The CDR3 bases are TGTGCCACCAGTGACACCGGGACAGGGAATAGCAATCAGCCCCAGCATTTT. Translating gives CATSDTGTGNSNQPQHF.

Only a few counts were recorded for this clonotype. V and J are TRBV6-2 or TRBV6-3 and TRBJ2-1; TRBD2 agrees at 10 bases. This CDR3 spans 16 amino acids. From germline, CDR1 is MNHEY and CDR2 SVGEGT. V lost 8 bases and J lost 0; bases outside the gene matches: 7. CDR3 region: CASETASGSSYNEQFF. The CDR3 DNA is TGTGCCAGCGAGACGGCTAGCGGGAGCTCCTACAATGAGCAGTTCTTC.

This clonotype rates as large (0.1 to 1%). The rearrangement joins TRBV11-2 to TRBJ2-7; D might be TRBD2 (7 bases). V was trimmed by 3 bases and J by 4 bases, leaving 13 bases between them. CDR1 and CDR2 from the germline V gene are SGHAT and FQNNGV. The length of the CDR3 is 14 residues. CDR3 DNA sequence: TGTGCCAGCAGCTTGGGCGGGGGCTGGTACGAGCAGTACTTC. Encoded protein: CASSLGGGWYEQYF.

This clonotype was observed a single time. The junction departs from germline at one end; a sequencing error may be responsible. The DNA for the CDR3 is TGCGCCAGCATCCAAGACCCTGACAGGGGGCAGGGGGATACGCAGTATTTT. It translates to CASIQDPDRGQGDTQYF. The V call is TRBV4-1, the J call TRBJ2-3, with 10 positions matching TRBD1. CDR3 length: 17 amino acids. CDR1 and CDR2 from the germline V gene are MGHRA and YSYEKL.

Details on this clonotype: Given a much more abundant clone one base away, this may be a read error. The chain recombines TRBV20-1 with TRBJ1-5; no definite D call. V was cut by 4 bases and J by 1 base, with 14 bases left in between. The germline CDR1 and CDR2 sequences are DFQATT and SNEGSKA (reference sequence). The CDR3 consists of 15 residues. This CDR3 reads CSATRHGGSNQPQHF. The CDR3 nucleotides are TGCAGTGCTACCCGCCATGGAGGGAGCAATCAGCCCCAGCATTTT.

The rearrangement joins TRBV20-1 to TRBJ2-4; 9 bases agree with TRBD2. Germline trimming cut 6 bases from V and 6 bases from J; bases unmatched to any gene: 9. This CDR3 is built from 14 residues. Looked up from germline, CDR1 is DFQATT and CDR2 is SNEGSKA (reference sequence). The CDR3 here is CSALGAGGGNIQYF. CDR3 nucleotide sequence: TGCAGTGCGTTGGGGGCGGGAGGGGGAAACATTCAGTACTTC.